Listed below are T cell receptor beta chains from one sample, sequenced in a study of cytomegalovirus exposure and HLA in healthy donors. The assay was immunoSEQ multiplex PCR, and TCRdb's table has in-frame clones only and misses some. The table lists about 200,000 clones, 82% of them singletons. Sequencing was done on a sample of PBMCs. The receptors stem from a woman in her thirties or forties in good health and CMV-seronegative. Both conserved end residues are part of each CDR3. Each record gives: J gene, clone size, V gene, CDR3 protein. Clone size is given for some rows only: seen once, a few or many times, or a class if the clone is expanded.

TRBJ2-7 . TRBV5-6 CASSLSGLAPYEQYF
TRBJ2-7 . TRBV28 CASTLESKLYYEQYF
TRBJ2-5 . TRBV7-2 CASSLGLAEETQYF
TRBJ2-1 . TRBV6-4 CASSREILNNEQFF
TRBJ2-7 . TRBV19 CASSIRPATSGFTYEQYF
TRBJ2-2 . TRBV4-1 CASSQPRGGRSSGELFF
TRBJ2-1 . TRBV11-3 CASSLEASGSNEQFF
TRBJ1-1 few TRBV27 CASSFTGNTEAFF
TRBJ1-2 . TRBV30 CAWSVLGGGYGYTF
TRBJ1-1 few TRBV5-6 CASSINRGRTQAFF
TRBJ2-6 once TRBV5-4 CASSLYGLAMTGANVLTF
TRBJ1-4 . TRBV7-9 CASSTIHPGPHSPDEKLFF
TRBJ2-7 . TRBV19 CASSPGLHYEQYF
TRBJ2-3 . TRBV5-1 CASSLGLAGVKQYF
. . TRBV5-4 CASSLGADYEQYF
TRBJ2-2 . TRBV7-9 CASSQGLAGVSSNTGELFF
TRBJ1-2 . TRBV27 CASSYFGPFYGYTF
TRBJ2-2 . TRBV11-3 CASSPTGSGELFF
TRBJ1-1 . TRBV11-2 CASSSRPKLQGRAEAFF
TRBJ2-7 . TRBV5-1 CASSSDNPTEQYF
TRBJ1-1 . TRBV7-6 CASSQGWGGTEAFF
TRBJ1-1 . TRBV7-2 CASSPAVRQGAEAFF
TRBJ1-1 . TRBV27 CASSLSGGDHGAFF
TRBJ1-1 . TRBV19 CASSIWGHVLDTEAFF
TRBJ1-1 once TRBV5-5 CASSLTGDTEAFF
TRBJ1-5 few TRBV30 CAWSVLGQPQHF
TRBJ2-1 . TRBV9 CASSDSGTGGFNEQFF
TRBJ2-1 . TRBV6-1 CATPLGHEQFF
TRBJ2-4 . TRBV6-5 CASSDDMSNIQYF
TRBJ2-7 . TRBV4-2 CASSQLGFNRGAAEQYF
TRBJ2-5 . TRBV7-9 CASSPRFGLAGETQYF
TRBJ1-1 . TRBV11-2 CASSLDLRTEAFF
TRBJ1-3 . TRBV5-1 CASRLEGYSGNTIYF
TRBJ1-1 . TRBV21-1 CASSKAGSYTEAFF
TRBJ2-7 . TRBV2 CASSEALEGHSYEQYF
TRBJ2-7 . TRBV27 CASSFRESSYEQYF
TRBJ2-3 . TRBV5-6 CASSPTGGTDTQYF
TRBJ2-1 . TRBV5-1 CASSVTGGNEQFF
TRBJ2-1 once TRBV6-5 CASKIQGKNNEQFF
TRBJ2-1 . TRBV15 CATSRDRPEGTSGRNEQFF
TRBJ1-1 . TRBV27 CASSPGLRTTEAFF
TRBJ1-2 . TRBV7-2 CASSLGGTGGTVLYGYTF
TRBJ1-2 . TRBV5-1 CASTPRGGIGYTF
TRBJ2-5 few TRBV5-6 CASRLTGYQETQYF
TRBJ1-2 . TRBV7-9 CASSLRGGNYGYTF
TRBJ2-7 . TRBV30 CAWSGQSYEQYF
TRBJ2-7 . TRBV29-1 CSVRLAELDLYEQYF
TRBJ1-3 . TRBV18 CASSPWGTGGNTIYF
TRBJ2-7 . TRBV29-1 CSVGDTAGQYF
TRBJ1-1 . TRBV2 CASRGETVNTEAFF
TRBJ2-1 . TRBV29-1 CSVGGSSYNEQFF
TRBJ2-3 . TRBV6-5 CASKMTGLSTDTQYF
TRBJ2-3 . TRBV2 CASRQGHFTDTQYF
TRBJ2-1 . TRBV5-1 CASSLGVDRTREQFF
TRBJ2-4 . TRBV28 CASSLGGLIAKNIQYF